These 5 T cell receptor beta chains share one sample of origin, sequenced in a study of post-analysis software for immune sequencing data (dated by TCRdb to 2015 to 2017). Library preparation was by PCR. The sequencer was an Illumina HiSeq 2500. To reduce PCR and sequencing biases, unique molecular identifiers were incorporated into the TCR beta cDNA libraries. TCRdb itself trimmed the public reads at Q25 with fastp, ran MiXCR and retained productive beta chains. Records with the same CDR3 protein are collapsed into one entry carrying the most frequent genes and DNA. The sample yields under 650,000 distinct CDR3 sequences; 40% to 50% were counted once. Clones ranked in the top ten supply 1.5% to 2% of the sample. Which antigens these TCRs recognize remains unknown. Study-level results and caveats: Patients showed significantly higher frequencies than controls for a handful of TRBV segments, among them TRBV5-6, TRBV5-1 and TRBV20-1.

What was sequenced was blood. The receptors derive from a girl aged 5-17 years with multiple sclerosis.

The rearrangement joins TRBV3-1 to TRBJ2-3; 9 bases align to TRBD2. There are 19 residues in the CDR3. Germline V gene sequence: CDR1 LGHDT, CDR2 YNNKEL (reference sequence). Germline trimming cut 4 bases from V and 0 bases from J; bases unmatched to any gene: 14. The CDR3, as DNA: TGTGCCAGCAGCCCCCTTCGTCTGACTAGCGGTACTAGCACAGATACGCAGTATTTT. This encodes CASSPLRLTSGTSTDTQYF.

This clonotype occurred many times. The V gene is TRBV6-5, the J gene TRBJ2-1; a possible D gene is TRBD2 (5 bases). Germline lookup yields CDR1 MNHEY and CDR2 SVGAGI. The CDR3 sequence is 15 residues long. V lost 6 bases and J 0 bases, leaving 12 bases between the germline ends. Here the CDR3 reads CASSLDWSSYNEQFF. In nucleotides, the CDR3 is TGTGCCAGCAGCTTGGACTGGAGCTCCTACAATGAGCAGTTCTTC.

This chain uses TRBV5-1 with TRBJ2-1; 8 bases are a match to TRBD1. The germline gives CDR1 SGHRS, CDR2 YFSETQ. The CDR3 covers 15 residues. After removal of 4 bases from V and 2 bases from J, the junction contained 5 bases not matched to a gene. The CDR3 nucleotides are TGCGCCAGCAGCACGGGACAGGTCACCTACAATGAGCAGTTCTTC. Amino acids: CASSTGQVTYNEQFF.

J is TRBJ2-1 and V is TRBV6-5, with 8 positions matching TRBD2. The CDR3 has 15 amino acids. Germline V gives CDR1 MNHEY, CDR2 SVGAGI. V was pared by 0 bases and J by 6 bases, with 4 bases of the junction left unmatched. In DNA form, the CDR3 reads TGTGCCAGCAGTTACTCGAACGGGGGGGCCAATGAGCAGTTCTTC. Protein sequence: CASSYSNGGANEQFF.

This clonotype was observed at least ten times. The chain recombines TRBV12-3 or TRBV12-4 with TRBJ2-7; D is perhaps TRBD1 (6 bases). Trimming stripped 4 bases from V and 1 base from J, with 8 bases between. The CDR3 extends over 13 amino acids. The DNA of the CDR3 is TGTGCCAGCAGTTCGGACAGTTCCTACGAGCAGTACTTC. This encodes CASSSDSSYEQYF.